This T cell receptor beta chain was sequenced during a study of blood T cell repertoires in COVID-19. The wider study: The United States, Italy and Spain provided the acute and convalescent COVID-19 samples. Sample material is recorded as cDNA or gDNA derived from T cells, B-cell-depleted T cells, or PBMCs.

Original processing notes: Nucleated cell counts were estimated from reference gene primer amplification. Clones were read by immunoSEQ multiplex PCR, and TCRdb kept only the in-frame ones, dropping some. V and J calls and clone size are given by that table; D and trimming were obtained from the DNA. The table includes hundreds of thousands of clones, just under 85% detected once. This sequence was found in a man at least 80 years old with acute or convalescent COVID-19. Sequencing was done on a sample of peripheral blood.

Written as DNA, the CDR3 is TGTGCCAGCAGTGAAGGGCGGGTGAACTATGGCTACACCTTC. Protein product: CASSEGRVNYGYTF. The chain recombines TRBV2 with TRBJ1-2; no clear D. V lost 1 base and J lost 2, with 8 bases in between. The CDR3 spans 14 residues. CDR1 and CDR2 (germline): SNHLY, FYNNEI.